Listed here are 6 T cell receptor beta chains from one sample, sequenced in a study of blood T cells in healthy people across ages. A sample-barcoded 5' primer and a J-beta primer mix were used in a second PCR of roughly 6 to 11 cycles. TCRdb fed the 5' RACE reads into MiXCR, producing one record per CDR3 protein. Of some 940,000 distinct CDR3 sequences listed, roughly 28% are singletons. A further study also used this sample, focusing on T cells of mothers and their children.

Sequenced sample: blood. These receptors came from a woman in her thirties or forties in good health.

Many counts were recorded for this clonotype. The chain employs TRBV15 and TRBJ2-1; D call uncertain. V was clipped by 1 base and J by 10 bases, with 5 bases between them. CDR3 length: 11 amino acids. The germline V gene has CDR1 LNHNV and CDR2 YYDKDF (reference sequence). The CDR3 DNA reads TGTGCCACCAGCAGAGTGCAGGAGCAGTTCTTC. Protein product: CATSRVQEQFF. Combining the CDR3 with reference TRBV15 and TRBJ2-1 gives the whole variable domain DAMVIQNPRYQVTQFGKPVTLSCSQTLNHNVMYWYQQKSSQAPKLLFHYYDKDFNNEADTPDNFQSRRPNTSFCFLDIRSPGLGDTAMYLCATSRVQEQFFGPGTRLTVL.

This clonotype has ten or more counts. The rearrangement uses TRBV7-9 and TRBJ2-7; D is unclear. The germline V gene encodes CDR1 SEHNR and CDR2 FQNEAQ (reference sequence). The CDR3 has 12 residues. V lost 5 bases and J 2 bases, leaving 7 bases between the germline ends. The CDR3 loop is CASSPLTYEQYF. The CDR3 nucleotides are TGTGCCAGCAGCCCGTTGACCTACGAGCAGTACTTC.

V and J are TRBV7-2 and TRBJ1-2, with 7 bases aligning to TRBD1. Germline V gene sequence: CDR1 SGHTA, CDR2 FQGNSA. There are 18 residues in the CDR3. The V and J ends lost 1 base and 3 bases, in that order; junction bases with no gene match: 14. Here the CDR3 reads CASSLEYRRGHRDYGYTF. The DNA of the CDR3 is TGTGCCAGCAGCTTAGAGTACAGGAGGGGGCACAGGGACTATGGCTACACCTTC.

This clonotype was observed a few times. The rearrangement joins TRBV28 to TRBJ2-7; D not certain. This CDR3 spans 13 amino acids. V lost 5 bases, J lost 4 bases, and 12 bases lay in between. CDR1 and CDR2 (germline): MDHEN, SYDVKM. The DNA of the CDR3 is TGTGCCAGCAGTATTCTTACAGTTTACGAGCAGTACTTC. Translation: CASSILTVYEQYF.

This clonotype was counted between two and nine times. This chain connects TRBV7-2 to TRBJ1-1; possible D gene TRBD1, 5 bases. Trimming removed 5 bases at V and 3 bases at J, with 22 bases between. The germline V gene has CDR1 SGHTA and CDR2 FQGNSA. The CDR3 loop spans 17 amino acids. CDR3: CASSLPTGVWGHTEAFF. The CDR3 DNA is TGTGCCAGCAGCCTCCCAACAGGCGTGTGGGGTCACACTGAAGCTTTCTTT.

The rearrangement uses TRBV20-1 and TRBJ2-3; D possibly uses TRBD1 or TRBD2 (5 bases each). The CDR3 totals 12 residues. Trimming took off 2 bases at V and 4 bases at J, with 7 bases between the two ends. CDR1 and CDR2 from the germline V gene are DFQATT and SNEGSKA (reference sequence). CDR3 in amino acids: CSARKGPDTQYF. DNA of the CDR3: TGCAGTGCTAGAAAGGGACCAGATACGCAGTATTTT.